Below, 2 T cell receptor beta chains from the same sample are listed, as sequenced in a study of shared clonotypes between healthy human individuals. The data were produced by immunoSEQ multiplex PCR, yet TCRdb's version contains in-frame clones alone and is incomplete. The data contain some 530,000 clones, approximately 80% of them singletons. Sequencing used PBMCs. Receptor source: a woman between 40 and 50 years old in good health. Some clones in this sample may be carry-over from other donors' samples.

V usage is TRBV28 and J usage is TRBJ2-2, with 9 nucleotides matching TRBD2. CDR3 length: 18 amino acids. V dropped 1 base and J dropped 5; count of bases not matched to a gene: 11. Germline-derived CDR1 and CDR2 are MDHEN and SYDVKM. CDR3 in amino acids: CASSLSSGRSGGTGELFF. The CDR3 DNA follows: TGTGCCAGCAGTTTATCGAGCGGCAGGAGCGGGGGGACCGGGGAGCTGTTTTTT. The full variable domain, rest sourced from reference TRBV28 and TRBJ2-2, is DVKVTQSSRYLVKRTGEKVFLECVQDMDHENMFWYRQDPGLGLRLIYFSYDVKMKEKGDIPEGYSVSREKKERFSLILESASTNQTSMYLCASSLSSGRSGGTGELFFGEGSRLTVL.

This clone came up a few times. The rearrangement uses TRBV9 and TRBJ1-1, with a tentative D call TRBD1 (5 bases). Looked up from germline, CDR1 is SGDLS and CDR2 is YYNGEE. This CDR3 spans 13 amino acids. The ends were cut back, 8 bases at V and 2 bases at J, with 13 bases in the middle. CDR3 coding DNA: TGTGCCAGTGGGATGGGGGTTAACACTGAAGCTTTCTTT. This codes for CASGMGVNTEAFF.